This T cell receptor beta chain was sequenced for a study of T cell changes during pregnancy in multiple sclerosis (dated by TCRdb to about 2019). For the study in its entirety: Changes in the T cell repertoire over the course of pregnancy were examined in this study in women with multiple sclerosis.

Library preparation employed the immunoSEQ multiplex PCR assay. The source is immuneACCESS, and TCRdb retained only in-frame sequences with V and J called. Part of the clones is not carried over; for the studies checked, unresolved V genes explain less than half of this, and the remainder is unexplained. This sample has tens of thousands of clones in its table, and 85% to 95% of those were observed once. The ten largest clonotypes hold around 1.8% of the sample. Concerning this clone: The target of this receptor is not known. No quality values exist for individual bases; no much larger clone is one base distant.

Relative to germline, V is missing 5 bases and J is missing 6 bases, with 17 bases of the junction outside any gene match. Reading from cysteine to phenylalanine, the CDR3 counts 17 amino acids. Only the CDR3 region is kept as DNA, spanning 51 bases read in frame from base 1. Reading the germline V gene (reference sequence) gives CDR1 SEHNR and CDR2 FQNEAQ. The TCR originated in a female donor in good health, enrolled as a control in a pregnancy study. Here the sequenced sample was peripheral blood, taken after pregnancy. The V and J segments used are TRBV7-9 and TRBJ2-7; 9 nucleotides in the junction match TRBD2. CDR3 protein: CASSPRGSSGNGGEQYF. DNA sequence: TGTGCCAGCAGCCCAAGGGGATCTAGCGGGAACGGGGGCGAGCAGTACTTC.